The 31 T cell receptor beta chains below come from one sample, sequenced in a study of OX40 agonist ivuxolimab in advanced cancers. Sequenced by immunoSEQ multiplex PCR; TCRdb stores in-frame clones only, minus some. The sample carries tens of thousands of clones, around 86% recorded once. This sample comprised CD4+ or CD8+ T cells sorted from blood, obtained in a trial of the OX40 agonist ivuxolimab. The source is an adult with an advanced solid tumor such as melanoma, head and neck, liver or kidney cancer.

The CDR3 nucleotides are TGTGCCTGGAGTGGGTTCGGAGCTAGCGGGAGGGTAGGGCAGTTCTTC. This gives the protein CAWSGFGASGRVGQFF. V and J are TRBV30 and TRBJ2-1; 12 bases are shared with TRBD2. The V gene end was trimmed by 1 base and the J gene end by 12 bases; junction bases not matched to a gene: 13. The CDR3 has 16 residues. Germline V gene lookup returns CDR1 GTSNPN and CDR2 SVGIG (reference sequence).

The chain couples TRBV11-3 to TRBJ1-1; D might be TRBD1 (6 bases). V lost 5 bases and J 0 bases, leaving 16 bases between the germline ends. The CDR3 is 16 amino acids. The germline CDR1 and CDR2 sequences are SGHNT and YENEEA. The CDR3 DNA follows: TGTGCCAGCAGCCCGGGGGGCAGGGGCTTGAACACTGAAGCTTTCTTT. It translates to CASSPGGRGLNTEAFF.

This clone came up once. The chain couples TRBV27 to TRBJ2-2; 7 bases fit TRBD2. V lost 10 bases to trimming and J lost 3 bases; unmatched junction nucleotides: 8. CDR1 is MNHEY and CDR2 is SMNVEV in the germline V gene (reference sequence). The CDR3 is 14 residues long. CDR3 bases: TGTGCCACCAAGTCTAGCGGCTACACCGGGGAGCTGTTTTTT. This gives the protein CATKSSGYTGELFF.

V gene TRBV18 combines with J gene TRBJ1-1, with TRBD1 as a possible D gene (6 bases). CDR1 and CDR2 from the germline V gene are KGHSH and LQKENI. The CDR3 extends over 14 amino acids. With 6 bases removed from V and 0 bases from J, the gap between germline ends came to 11 bases. The CDR3 bases are TGTGCCAGCTCGCCAGGGGTCATGAACACTGAAGCTTTCTTT. Protein sequence: CASSPGVMNTEAFF.

V usage is TRBV7-9 and J usage is TRBJ1-3; TRBD1 aligns across 9 bases. The germline CDR1 and CDR2 sequences are SEHNR and FQNEAQ (reference sequence). CDR3 length: 17 amino acids. V lost 7 bases to trimming and J lost 0 bases; unmatched junction nucleotides: 10. CDR3 in DNA: TGTGCCAGCAAACGTCCCGGGACAGGGTCCTCTGGAAACACCATATATTTT. Its protein product is CASKRPGTGSSGNTIYF.

The V and J genes are TRBV2 and TRBJ2-5; D ambiguous. Trimming stripped 5 bases from V and 1 base from J, with 11 bases between. CDR1 SNHLY and CDR2 FYNNEI come from the germline V gene. The CDR3 totals 14 residues. The CDR3 sequence is CASSRGAVQETQYF. In DNA, the CDR3 is TGTGCCAGCAGTAGAGGAGCCGTCCAAGAGACCCAGTACTTC.

CDR3 DNA sequence: TGTGCCAGCAGTGAAGGCAGGGGCAACTATGGCTACACCTTC. Residues: CASSEGRGNYGYTF. The genes are TRBV6-1 and TRBJ1-2, with a possible D match to TRBD1 (6 bases). CDR1 is MNHNS, CDR2 SASEGT, per germline. This CDR3 comprises 14 residues. The germline V and J ends were trimmed by 1 base and 2 bases, with 8 bases remaining between them.

This clone was observed a few times. The chain combines TRBV4-1 with TRBJ1-2; possible D gene TRBD1, 5 bases. Per germline, CDR1 MGHRA and CDR2 YSYEKL. V was clipped by 3 bases and J by 4 bases, with 15 bases between them. The CDR3 sequence is 15 residues long. CDR3 DNA sequence: TGCGCCAGCAGCCAGCTAGTGGTCACAGGCTATGGCTACACCTTC. Translation gives CASSQLVVTGYGYTF.

The V call is TRBV10-3, the J call TRBJ2-7; 8 bases match TRBD2. This CDR3 region has 15 residues. The V gene end was trimmed by 0 bases and the J gene end by 5 bases; junction bases not matched to a gene: 6. Germline CDR1 and CDR2: ENHRY and SYGVKD. The CDR3 spells CAISESPGGIHEQYF. CDR3 bases: TGTGCCATCAGTGAGTCGCCGGGAGGGATCCACGAGCAGTACTTC.

The chain carries TRBV14 and TRBJ1-2, with D perhaps matching TRBD1 (6 bases). Per germline, CDR1 SGHDN and CDR2 FVKESK. Trimming removed 0 bases at V and 4 bases at J, with 12 bases between. This CDR3 spans 15 amino acids. CDR3 in amino acids: CASSQEGGRVYGYTF. As DNA, the CDR3 is TGTGCCAGCAGCCAAGAGGGGGGGCGCGTCTATGGCTACACCTTC.

This clone was seen a few times. The chain links TRBV27 to TRBJ1-6, with D unclear. The CDR3 is made up of 14 amino acids. The germline gives CDR1 MNHEY, CDR2 SMNVEV (reference sequence). The ends were cut back, 6 bases at V and 7 bases at J, with 13 bases in the middle. The CDR3 sequence is CASRAAGLNSPLHF. Here the CDR3 DNA reads TGTGCCAGCAGGGCGGCAGGATTAAATTCACCCCTCCACTTT.

The rearrangement uses TRBV7-2 and TRBJ2-1; the D is unclear. Germline CDR1 and CDR2: SGHTA and FQGNSA. The V gene lost 5 bases and the J gene lost 5 bases, with 7 bases spanning the gap. The CDR3 sequence is 12 residues long. In nucleotides, the CDR3 is TGTGCCAGCAGCCTTAGGGACAATGAGCAGTTCTTC. Translated: CASSLRDNEQFF.

The chain joins TRBV20-1 to TRBJ2-5; D is unclear. This CDR3 has 11 residues. Germline V gene lookup returns CDR1 DFQATT and CDR2 SNEGSKA (reference sequence). V was cut by 5 bases and J by 2 bases, with 6 bases left in between. In DNA, the CDR3 is TGCAGTGCTGGGTATCAAGAGACCCAGTACTTC. Translated, it gives CSAGYQETQYF.

The rearrangement uses TRBV5-1 and TRBJ2-5, with D unresolved. CDR3 length: 15 amino acids. The germline gives CDR1 SGHRS, CDR2 YFSETQ. V shed 0 bases and J shed 3 bases, with 12 bases lying between them. The CDR3 DNA reads as TGCGCCAGCAGCTTGGGTCAAGTTCTGGAAGAGACCCAGTACTTC. Its protein product is CASSLGQVLEETQYF.

The V and J genes are TRBV5-8 and TRBJ1-1; D gene ambiguous. Trimming shortened V by 5 bases and J by 4 bases, and 12 bases separated the two germline ends. The germline gives CDR1 SGHTS, CDR2 YDEGEE. CDR3 length: 13 residues. The CDR3 DNA follows: TGTGCCAGCAGGACATTTGCGAGCACTGAAGCTTTCTTT. It codes for CASRTFASTEAFF. The full variable domain, its missing parts supplied by reference TRBV5-8 and TRBJ1-1, is EAGVTQSPTHLIKTRGQQATLRCSPISGHTSVYWYQQALGLGLQFLLWYDEGEERNRGNFPPRFSGRQFPNYSSELNVNALELEDSALYLCASRTFASTEAFFGQGTRLTVV.

As to this clone: The sample holds other DNA sequences that translate to the same CDR3. V usage is TRBV6-5 and J usage is TRBJ1-1; unclear D gene. V was pared by 2 bases and J by 2 bases, with 9 bases between. Germline V gene sequence: CDR1 MNHEY, CDR2 SVGAGI. This CDR3 has 14 amino acids. The DNA of the CDR3 is TGTGCCAGCAGTTACGGTAGGGTTAACACTGAAGCTTTCTTT. It translates to CASSYGRVNTEAFF.

The chain couples TRBV11-2 to TRBJ1-1; the D is unclear. CDR1 is SGHAT and CDR2 is FQNNGV in the germline V gene. CDR3 size: 12 residues. Trimming pared 0 bases from V and 4 bases from J, leaving 3 bases between. The CDR3 sequence: CASSLDRTEAFF. CDR3 bases: TGTGCCAGCAGCTTAGATCGCACTGAAGCTTTCTTT.

In this sample, this clone turned up a few times. This chain uses TRBV2 with TRBJ1-5, with D hard to call. The CDR3 loop spans 11 amino acids. Germline V lookup: CDR1 SNHLY, CDR2 FYNNEI. V dropped 6 bases and J dropped 11 bases, with 11 bases sitting between them. This CDR3 is CASRGSYAQHF. CDR3 nucleotide sequence: TGTGCCAGCAGGGGATCATACGCCCAGCATTTT.

The V call is TRBV29-1, the J call TRBJ1-3; D might be TRBD1 (5 bases). Germline V gene data show CDR1 as SQVTM and CDR2 as ANQGSEA. CDR3 length equals 14 residues. V lost 6 bases, J lost 3 bases, and 15 bases lay in between. This CDR3 reads CSVSDRADGNTIYF. The CDR3 DNA follows: TGCAGCGTCTCAGACAGAGCTGATGGAAACACCATATATTTT. Using reference TRBV29-1 and TRBJ1-3 for the parts outside the CDR3, the full variable domain is SAVISQKPSRDICQRGTSLTIQCQVDSQVTMMFWYRQQPGQSLTLIATANQGSEATYESGFVIDKFPISRPNLTFSTLTVSNMSPEDSSIYLCSVSDRADGNTIYFGEGSWLTVV.

V and J are TRBV19 and TRBJ2-3, with 10 bases aligning to TRBD2. The CDR3 contains 15 residues. The V gene end was trimmed by 7 bases and the J gene end by 3 bases; junction bases not matched to a gene: 7. In germline, CDR1 is LNHDA, CDR2 SQIVND (reference sequence). This CDR3 is CASTQRGGVTDTQYF. DNA of the CDR3: TGTGCCAGTACCCAGCGGGGGGGCGTAACAGATACGCAGTATTTT. The full variable domain, completed using reference TRBV19 and TRBJ2-3, is DGGITQSPKYLFRKEGQNVTLSCEQNLNHDAMYWYRQDPGQGLRLIYYSQIVNDFQKGDIAEGYSVSREKKESFPLTVTSAQKNPTAFYLCASTQRGGVTDTQYFGPGTRLTVL.

V gene TRBV5-5 combines with J gene TRBJ1-1; a possible D gene is TRBD1 (5 bases). The ends were cut back, 2 bases at V and 0 bases at J, with 11 bases in the middle. The CDR3 is made up of 15 amino acids. Germline CDR1 reads SGHKS; CDR2 reads YYEKEE (reference sequence). The CDR3: CASSLGTNMNTEAFF. CDR3 in DNA: TGTGCCAGCAGCTTAGGGACCAATATGAACACTGAAGCTTTCTTT.

The chain recombines TRBV5-6 with TRBJ2-3; the match to TRBD2 covers 11 bases. CDR1 and CDR2 (germline): SGHDT, YYEEEE. Unmatched junction bases numbered 4, after V lost 5 bases and J lost 2 bases. The CDR3 sequence is 15 residues long. The CDR3 loop reads CASSQLAGVTDTQYF. CDR3 DNA sequence: TGTGCCAGCAGTCAACTAGCGGGAGTCACAGATACGCAGTATTTT.

This clone was detected only once. The CDR3: CASSPSGNFLYGYTF. CDR3 DNA: TGTGCCAGCAGCCCCTCGGGAAACTTCCTCTATGGCTACACCTTC. The chain has TRBV7-9 and TRBJ1-2; D gene ambiguous. Per the germline V gene, CDR1 is SEHNR and CDR2 is FQNEAQ (reference sequence). V shed 5 bases and J shed 4 bases, with 17 bases lying between them. The CDR3 runs 15 residues.

The chain links TRBV18 to TRBJ2-5, with D hard to call. CDR3 length: 16 residues. V gave up 3 bases and J gave up 4 bases, with 18 bases separating them. Germline CDR1 is KGHSH and CDR2 is LQKENI. The CDR3, as DNA: TGTGCCAGCTCACCGGGGATAATAGTGGGTTCAGAGACCCAGTACTTC. Residues: CASSPGIIVGSETQYF.

The V and J genes are TRBV10-2 and TRBJ2-7, with 9 bases aligning to TRBD2. Unmatched junction bases numbered 11, after V lost 4 bases and J lost 7 bases. CDR3 length equals 15 residues. The germline CDR1 and CDR2 sequences are WSHSY and SAAADI. CDR3 protein: CASSVGEREAEEQYF. For the CDR3, the DNA is TGCGCCAGCAGTGTCGGGGAGCGGGAGGCGGAAGAGCAGTACTTC.

This sequence joins TRBV11-2 and TRBJ1-5; no clear D. Trimming pared 5 bases from V and 3 bases from J, leaving 8 bases between. This CDR3 is built from 13 residues. From germline, CDR1 is SGHAT and CDR2 FQNNGV. The CDR3 region has the DNA TGTGCCAGCAGCCGACGGGACAATCAGCCCCAGCATTTT. Translating gives CASSRRDNQPQHF.

J is TRBJ1-2 and V is TRBV18, with 10 bases identical to TRBD1. The CDR3 has 15 residues. The germline V gene has CDR1 KGHSH and CDR2 LQKENI. V was pared by 3 bases and J by 4 bases, with 5 bases of the junction left unmatched. The CDR3 loop reads CASSPRQGALYGYTF. CDR3 DNA sequence: TGTGCCAGCTCACCGCGACAGGGGGCCCTCTATGGCTACACCTTC.

This clone showed up just once. This chain connects TRBV7-2 to TRBJ1-1; no clear D gene. The CDR3 has 15 amino acids. The germline V and J ends were trimmed by 4 bases and 3 bases, with 15 bases remaining between them. Per the germline V gene, CDR1 is SGHTA and CDR2 is FQGNSA. In DNA form, the CDR3 reads TGTGCCAGCAGCTCCCGAGAGGTTAAGGACACTGAAGCTTTCTTT. Its protein is CASSSREVKDTEAFF.

This chain joins TRBV27 and TRBJ1-1, with TRBD1 identical over 11 bases. With V trimmed by 5 bases and J by 5 bases, 7 bases remained unmatched. CDR3 length: 15 residues. From germline, CDR1 is MNHEY and CDR2 SMNVEV (reference sequence). The CDR3 loop reads CASSRSGQGGTEAFF. The CDR3 DNA sequence: TGTGCCAGCAGTCGATCGGGACAGGGGGGGACTGAAGCTTTCTTT.

The chain uses TRBV27 and TRBJ1-5; the match to TRBD1 covers 9 bases. Trimming at V came to 5 bases and at J to 4 bases, leaving 6 bases not matched to a gene. Germline V gene data show CDR1 as MNHEY and CDR2 as SMNVEV (reference sequence). The CDR3 sequence is 15 residues long. Here the CDR3 reads CASSLTGGRNQPQHF. The CDR3 DNA reads as TGTGCCAGCAGTCTAACAGGGGGCAGAAATCAGCCCCAGCATTTT.

The chain uses TRBV18 and TRBJ2-7, with D perhaps matching TRBD2 (7 bases). Per the germline V gene, CDR1 is KGHSH and CDR2 is LQKENI. The CDR3 sequence is 17 residues long. Deletions cut 6 bases from V and 4 bases from J, with 25 bases between. The CDR3 DNA reads TGTGCCAGCTCCCCAAGCAGGACCAGAGGGGGGGCTTACGAGCAGTACTTC. As protein: CASSPSRTRGGAYEQYF.